The T cell receptor beta chain under discussion was sequenced for a study of blood T cell repertoires in COVID-19. The overall study: Spain, Italy and the United States supplied samples that represented acute and convalescent COVID-19. PBMCs, B-cell-depleted T cells, or T cells provided the cDNA or gDNA that made up the material.

From germline, CDR1 is SEHNR and CDR2 FQNEAQ (reference sequence). J was trimmed by 7 bases and V by 5 bases; bases with no gene match: 10. The CDR3 length is 14 residues. Categorization into cohorts depended on clinical history that participants reported. Authors' methods: Amplification of reference gene primers was used by the study to estimate nucleated cell counts. Method: immunoSEQ multiplex PCR; TCRdb's copy keeps in-frame clones and lacks some. Clone size and V and J calls were adopted from that table, with D and trimming inferred from the DNA. The sample records 60,000 to 80,000 clones, approximately 80% being singletons.

The gene calls are TRBV7-9 and TRBJ2-5; 7 nucleotides align to TRBD1. The sequenced sample consisted of PBMCs or T cells enriched from blood (not recorded which). This sequence originates from a woman between 35 and 50 years old with acute COVID-19. CDR3 DNA: TGTGCCAGCAGCCATGGGACAGTCCGGGGGACCCAGTACTTC. Amino acids: CASSHGTVRGTQYF.